These 15 T cell receptor beta chains came from one sample sequenced in a study of cytomegalovirus exposure and HLA in healthy donors. The PCR made use of 60 Vbeta and 13 Jbeta primers. Libraries were prepared by immunoSEQ multiplex PCR; TCRdb keeps only in-frame clonotypes and omits some of them. The table lists 130,000 to 150,000 clones, roughly four fifths of them singletons. The sample comprised PBMCs. The receptor set was obtained from a woman aged 50 to 65 in good health and CMV-seronegative.

This clone was seen only a few times. The J gene is TRBJ2-2, the V gene TRBV2; a weak D match, TRBD1 (6 bases). The CDR3 sequence is 16 residues long. The germline gives CDR1 SNHLY, CDR2 FYNNEI. Trimming took 10 bases from V and 0 from J, leaving 18 bases between them. CDR3 loop: CATSRGDVANTGELFF. CDR3 DNA: TGTGCCACATCCAGGGGCGACGTCGCGAACACCGGGGAGCTGTTTTTT.

The chain has TRBV18 and TRBJ2-5; 9 nucleotides align to TRBD1. From germline, CDR1 is KGHSH and CDR2 LQKENI. Unmatched junction bases numbered 3, after V lost 4 bases and J lost 3 bases. CDR3 length equals 14 residues. CDR3 in DNA: TGTGCCAGCTCACTTGGGACAGGGAAAGAGACCCAGTACTTC. Residues: CASSLGTGKETQYF. Full variable domain (rest looked up from reference TRBV18 and TRBJ2-5): NAGVMQNPRHLVRRRGQEARLRCSPMKGHSHVYWYRQLPEEGLKFMVYLQKENIIDESGMPKERFSAEFPKEGPSILRIQQVVRGDSAAYFCASSLGTGKETQYFGPGTRLLVL.

The chain links TRBV6-1 to TRBJ2-7; TRBD1 might be the D (6 bases). Looked up from germline, CDR1 is MNHNS and CDR2 is SASEGT. This CDR3 is 14 amino acids long. V was shortened by 1 base and J by 3 bases, with 10 bases between the two germline ends. Here the CDR3 reads CASSEDRELYEQYF. As DNA, the CDR3 is TGTGCCAGCAGTGAAGACAGGGAACTCTACGAGCAGTACTTC.

This clone was picked up one time. The CDR3 bases are TGTGCCAGCAGCCCACGGGGGGCCTCCACCTACGAGCAGTACTTC. Its protein is CASSPRGASTYEQYF. The V and J genes are TRBV7-8 and TRBJ2-7; tentative D call: TRBD2 (7 bases). CDR1 is SGHVS and CDR2 is FQNEAQ in the germline V gene. The germline V and J ends were trimmed by 5 bases and 2 bases, with 16 bases remaining between them. The length of the CDR3 is 15 residues.

This clone has a single count. Other nucleotide sequences from this sample produce the same CDR3. The chain recombines TRBV4-2 with TRBJ2-7; 11 nucleotides match TRBD1. CDR1 is LGHNA, CDR2 YNFKEQ, per germline. This CDR3 has 16 residues. The V gene end was trimmed by 1 base and the J gene end by 0 bases; junction bases not matched to a gene: 2. CDR3 coding DNA: TGTGCCAGCAGCCAAGGGGGACAGGGGGGCTCCTACGAGCAGTACTTC. Amino acid sequence: CASSQGGQGGSYEQYF.

The V and J genes are TRBV6-1 and TRBJ1-1; 7 nucleotides align to TRBD1. Looked up from germline, CDR1 is MNHNS and CDR2 is SASEGT. The CDR3 is made up of 14 amino acids. V shed 3 bases, J shed 6 bases, and the junction held 7 bases outside the gene matches. The CDR3 sequence: CASSEVGGGAEAFF. CDR3 nucleotide sequence: TGTGCCAGCAGTGAGGTAGGGGGCGGGGCTGAAGCTTTCTTT.

The gene calls are TRBV6-5 and TRBJ1-3, with D perhaps matching TRBD1 (5 bases). Germline V gene lookup returns CDR1 MNHEY and CDR2 SVGAGI. V gave up 10 bases and J gave up 0 bases, with 10 bases separating them. The CDR3 extends over 13 amino acids. CDR3 DNA: TGTGCCACCTCACAGGCCTCTGGAAACACCATATATTTT. Translation: CATSQASGNTIYF.

V usage is TRBV7-9 and J usage is TRBJ1-4, with a possible D match to TRBD1 (6 bases). The ends were cut back, 5 bases at V and 12 bases at J, with 22 bases in the middle. This CDR3 spans 15 amino acids. The V gene's germline CDR1 is SEHNR and CDR2 FQNEAQ (reference sequence). CDR3 DNA: TGTGCCAGCAGCCTTACCAACAGGGCCGCCAGTCAACTGTTTTTT. Translated, it gives CASSLTNRAASQLFF.

The rearrangement joins TRBV5-4 to TRBJ1-6; 8 nucleotides align to TRBD1. The CDR3 has 15 residues. Trimming took 4 bases from V and 8 from J; bases not matched to a gene: 8. The germline V gene encodes CDR1 SGHNT and CDR2 YYREEE (reference sequence). The CDR3 region is CASSAGIQGDSPLHF. CDR3 DNA sequence: TGTGCCAGCAGCGCCGGGATACAGGGGGATTCACCCCTCCACTTT.

The chain links TRBV19 to TRBJ2-3, with 12 nucleotides matching TRBD2. V lost 6 bases and J lost 7; bases outside the gene matches: 5. The CDR3 is 14 amino acids. From germline, CDR1 is LNHDA and CDR2 SQIVND (reference sequence). CDR3 sequence (DNA): TGTGCCAGTAGGACTAGCGGGGGCGTGCATACGCAGTATTTT. Translation gives CASRTSGGVHTQYF. Full variable domain (remainder filled in from reference TRBV19 and TRBJ2-3): DGGITQSPKYLFRKEGQNVTLSCEQNLNHDAMYWYRQDPGQGLRLIYYSQIVNDFQKGDIAEGYSVSREKKESFPLTVTSAQKNPTAFYLCASRTSGGVHTQYFGPGTRLTVL.

CDR3 DNA: TGTGCCAGCAGCCAGACAGGGGAGGATTCACCCCTCCACTTT. Amino acid sequence: CASSQTGEDSPLHF. The chain employs TRBV6-6 and TRBJ1-6; 8 bases are a match to TRBD1. CDR3 length: 14 residues. The trim removed 6 bases at V and 8 bases at J, leaving 6 bases unmatched. Germline V gene lookup returns CDR1 MNHNY and CDR2 SVGAGI (reference sequence).

V usage is TRBV15 and J usage is TRBJ1-5; D not resolved. Germline V gives CDR1 LNHNV, CDR2 YYDKDF (reference sequence). The CDR3 has 12 amino acids. The V and J ends lost 8 bases and 3 bases respectively, with 8 bases between them. The CDR3 bases are TGTGCCACCCAGGTTACCAATCAGCCCCAGCATTTT. It is translated as CATQVTNQPQHF.

J is TRBJ2-1 and V is TRBV10-3, with 8 bases aligning to TRBD1. Per germline, CDR1 ENHRY and CDR2 SYGVKD. The J segment lost 4 bases and the V segment lost 0 bases, leaving 11 bases of the junction unmatched. This CDR3 spans 18 amino acids. CDR3 DNA: TGTGCCATCAGTGAGTCGAGGGGGACAGGTGGTCGATACAATGAGCAGTTCTTC. Amino acid sequence: CAISESRGTGGRYNEQFF.

The rearrangement joins TRBV2 to TRBJ2-7; D is perhaps TRBD2 (5 bases). This CDR3 has 14 amino acids. Germline V gives CDR1 SNHLY, CDR2 FYNNEI. Trimming took off 11 bases at V and 3 bases at J, with 20 bases between the two ends. CDR3 nucleotides: TGTGCCCGTCGGTTAATCGCGGAGGTCTACGAGCAGTACTTC. This codes for CARRLIAEVYEQYF. The full variable domain, in which reference TRBV2 and TRBJ2-7 provide the parts outside the CDR3, is EPEVTQTPSHQVTQMGQEVILRCVPISNHLYFYWYRQILGQKVEFLVSFYNNEISEKSEIFDDQFSVERPDGSNFTLKIRSTKLEDSAMYFCARRLIAEVYEQYFGPGTRLTVT.

The chain is built from TRBV5-1 and TRBJ2-1, with 9 bases that match TRBD1. After removal of 2 bases from V and 4 bases from J, the junction contained 10 bases not matched to a gene. The CDR3 sequence is 17 residues long. Germline V gene data show CDR1 as SGHRS and CDR2 as YFSETQ. The CDR3 reads CASSFVTGGDPYNEQFF. CDR3 DNA: TGCGCCAGCAGCTTCGTCACAGGGGGCGATCCTTACAATGAGCAGTTCTTC.